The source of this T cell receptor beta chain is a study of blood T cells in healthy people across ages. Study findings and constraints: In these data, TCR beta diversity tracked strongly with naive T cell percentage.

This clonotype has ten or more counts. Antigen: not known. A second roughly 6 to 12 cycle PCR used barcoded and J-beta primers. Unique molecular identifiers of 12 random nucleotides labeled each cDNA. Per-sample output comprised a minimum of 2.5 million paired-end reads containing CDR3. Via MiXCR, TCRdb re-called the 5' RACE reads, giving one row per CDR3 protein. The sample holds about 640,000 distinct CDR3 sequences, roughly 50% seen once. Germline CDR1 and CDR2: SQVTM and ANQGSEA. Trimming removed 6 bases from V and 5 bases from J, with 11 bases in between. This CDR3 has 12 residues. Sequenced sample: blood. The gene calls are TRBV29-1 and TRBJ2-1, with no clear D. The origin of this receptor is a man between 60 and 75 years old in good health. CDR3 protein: CSVGLTNNEQFF. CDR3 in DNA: TGCAGCGTAGGGTTGACGAACAATGAGCAGTTCTTC.